The next 8 T cell receptor beta chains were all read from a single sample in a study of beta chain features in type 1 diabetes. The study reverse transcribed the entire isolated RNA, so it sequenced expressed TCRB transcripts. The protocol was immunoSEQ multiplex PCR, while the TCRdb copy is restricted to in-frame clones and leaves out a portion. The profile covers hundreds of thousands of clones, with approximately 30% appearing a single time and about 0.065% taken by the ten largest. The sample was naive CD4+ T cells from blood. The origin of the receptors is a young man in good health.

This clone was picked up a small number of times. The chain links TRBV28 to TRBJ2-1, with 10 bases that match TRBD2. CDR3 length: 14 residues. Per the germline V gene, CDR1 is MDHEN and CDR2 is SYDVKM. The ends lost 6 bases at V and 4 bases at J; junction bases unmatched: 3. The CDR3 DNA reads TGTGCCAGCAGCTGGACTAGCGGATACAATGAGCAGTTCTTC. Amino acids: CASSWTSGYNEQFF.

The chain links TRBV6-5 to TRBJ2-3; TRBD1 might be the D (5 bases). Deletions cut 2 bases from V and 2 bases from J, with 11 bases between. The CDR3 is made up of 15 amino acids. Per the germline V gene, CDR1 is MNHEY and CDR2 is SVGAGI. CDR3 DNA sequence: TGTGCCAGCAGTTACCGTGGACACCTCACAGATACGCAGTATTTT. This encodes CASSYRGHLTDTQYF.

The chain joins TRBV27 to TRBJ2-3, with a tentative D call TRBD1 (6 bases). Germline CDR1 MNHEY, CDR2 SMNVEV (reference sequence). The V gene lost 11 bases and the J gene lost 0 bases, with 12 bases spanning the gap. The CDR3 spans 13 residues. The chain's CDR3 is CAASGQSTDTQYF. The CDR3 DNA follows: TGTGCCGCCTCGGGACAAAGCACAGATACGCAGTATTTT.

The chain couples TRBV10-3 to TRBJ2-1; 9 nucleotides align to TRBD2. Unmatched junction bases numbered 6, after V lost 2 bases and J lost 7 bases. CDR1 is ENHRY and CDR2 is SYGVKD in the germline V gene. This CDR3 spans 15 amino acids. The CDR3 nucleotides are TGTGCCATCAGTGAGCAAATAGCGGGAGCAAATGAGCAGTTCTTC. Its translation is CAISEQIAGANEQFF.

V is TRBV29-1 and J is TRBJ2-1, with D uncertain. Trimming stripped 5 bases from V and 4 bases from J, with 3 bases between. This CDR3 is built from 10 residues. CDR1 is SQVTM and CDR2 is ANQGSEA in the germline V gene. The CDR3 DNA sequence: TGCAGCGTTACGTACAATGAGCAGTTCTTC. It specifies CSVTYNEQFF.

This clone was detected only a few times. The chain carries TRBV4-2 and TRBJ2-7; 8 bases align to TRBD1. The trim removed 1 base at V and 3 bases at J, leaving 2 bases unmatched. This CDR3 region has 14 residues. Germline V CDR1 and CDR2: LGHNA, YNFKEQ. The CDR3 bases are TGTGCCAGCAGCCAAGGGACAGGGCTCTACGAGCAGTACTTC. Translated: CASSQGTGLYEQYF.

The rearrangement uses TRBV18 and TRBJ2-1; 7 positions agree with TRBD2. The CDR3 runs to 16 residues. CDR1 and CDR2 from the germline V gene are KGHSH and LQKENI. After removal of 4 bases from V and 6 bases from J, the junction contained 12 bases not matched to a gene. CDR3 residues: CASSRGREDPLNEQFF. CDR3 in DNA: TGTGCCAGCTCACGAGGGAGGGAGGACCCTCTCAATGAGCAGTTCTTC. Using reference TRBV18 and TRBJ2-1 for the parts outside the CDR3, the full variable domain is NAGVMQNPRHLVRRRGQEARLRCSPMKGHSHVYWYRQLPEEGLKFMVYLQKENIIDESGMPKERFSAEFPKEGPSILRIQQVVRGDSAAYFCASSRGREDPLNEQFFGPGTRLTVL.

The genes are TRBV20-1 and TRBJ2-1; possibly TRBD2 for D (6 bases). Germline CDR1 DFQATT, CDR2 SNEGSKA (reference sequence). The germline V and J ends were trimmed by 3 bases and 9 bases, with 9 bases remaining between them. The CDR3 has 11 residues. The CDR3 nucleotides read TGCAGTGCTAGGGGAGGAGCTGAGCAGTTCTTC. It is translated as CSARGGAEQFF.